One sample yielded the 14 T cell receptor beta chains listed below, sequenced in a study of T-cell reconstitution after alpha-beta-depleted transplantation in children. As it was prepared, the TCRbeta library received unique molecular identifiers. TCRdb itself ran the PCR reads through MiXCR, one entry per CDR3 protein. The table shows a few hundred thousand distinct CDR3 sequences, with about a tenth occurring only once. The sample consisted of PBMCs from the stem cell graft donor, taken from the stem cell graft. The receptors stem from a human donor who donated a stem cell graft to a child with acute lymphoblastic leukemia.

This chain uses TRBV4-1 with TRBJ2-7, with D possibly being TRBD2 (5 bases). CDR1 is MGHRA and CDR2 is YSYEKL in the germline V gene. V was cut by 0 bases and J by 1 base, with 16 bases left in between. This CDR3 has 17 amino acids. CDR3 sequence: CASSQESRRGGSYEQYF. The CDR3 DNA reads as TGCGCCAGCAGCCAAGAATCGCGGCGAGGAGGTTCCTACGAGCAGTACTTC.

The J gene is TRBJ2-1, the V gene TRBV28; the D is unclear. This CDR3 spans 15 amino acids. Trimming cost V 6 bases and J 1 base, with 13 bases left between them. The germline CDR1 and CDR2 sequences are MDHEN and SYDVKM. The CDR3 coding sequence is TGTGCCAGCAGGGGGTACGGATTGTCCTACAATGAGCAGTTCTTC. This codes for CASRGYGLSYNEQFF.

The rearrangement uses TRBV20-1 and TRBJ2-3; D unclear. V lost 3 bases and J 2 bases, leaving 15 bases between the germline ends. The CDR3 contains 15 residues. The V gene's germline CDR1 is DFQATT and CDR2 SNEGSKA (reference sequence). DNA of the CDR3: TGCAGTGCTAGTTTCGGAGCACCTTCCACAGATACGCAGTATTTT. Encoded protein: CSASFGAPSTDTQYF.

CDR3 DNA sequence: TGCGCCAGCACCCCTAGGGAGGGAATCTACAATGAGCAGTTCTTC. It specifies CASTPREGIYNEQFF. V gene TRBV5-1 combines with J gene TRBJ2-1; 7 bases match TRBD2. Germline V CDR1 and CDR2: SGHRS, YFSETQ. CDR3 length: 15 amino acids. V gave up 6 bases and J gave up 3 bases; unmatched junction bases: 9. The whole variable domain, remainder taken from reference TRBV5-1 and TRBJ2-1, is KAGVTQTPRYLIKTRGQQVTLSCSPISGHRSVSWYQQTPGQGLQFLFEYFSETQRNKGNFPGRFSGRQFSNSRSEMNVSTLELGDSALYLCASTPREGIYNEQFFGPGTRLTVL.

Only a few counts were recorded for this clonotype. The rearrangement joins TRBV11-2 to TRBJ2-1, with D perhaps matching TRBD1 (5 bases). The germline V and J ends were trimmed by 4 bases and 8 bases, with 18 bases remaining between them. Germline lookup yields CDR1 SGHAT and CDR2 FQNNGV. There are 15 residues in the CDR3. The CDR3 region has the DNA TGTGCCAGCAGCTGGGTGTGGCAGGGAAGGGATGAGCAGTTCTTC. This sequence encodes CASSWVWQGRDEQFF.

This clonotype occurred many times. V usage is TRBV7-4 and J usage is TRBJ1-5; D perhaps matches TRBD1 (6 bases). The V end was cut by 0 bases, the J end by 2 bases, with 11 bases between. The CDR3 contains 16 residues. Germline values: CDR1 SGHVT, CDR2 SQSDAQ. The CDR3 sequence is CASSLAGGGGNQPQHF. The CDR3 DNA follows: TGTGCCAGCAGCTTAGCAGGGGGAGGGGGCAATCAGCCCCAGCATTTT.

This clonotype was seen a handful of times. The chain couples TRBV20-1 to TRBJ2-5; D is possibly TRBD2 (6 bases). The CDR3 totals 10 residues. Trimming cost V 4 bases and J 9 bases, with 9 bases left between them. Looked up from germline, CDR1 is DFQATT and CDR2 is SNEGSKA (reference sequence). The CDR3 loop reads CSAKRESQYF. The CDR3 DNA reads as TGCAGTGCTAAACGGGAGTCCCAGTACTTC.

V usage is TRBV5-1 and J usage is TRBJ2-7; D is undetermined. The CDR3 consists of 12 residues. Germline CDR1 SGHRS, CDR2 YFSETQ. The V gene lost 2 bases and the J gene lost 9 bases, with 12 bases spanning the gap. CDR3 in amino acids: CASSFSVGRQYF. The CDR3 nucleotides are TGCGCCAGCAGCTTCTCCGTGGGAAGGCAGTACTTC.

This clonotype occurred many times. The chain links TRBV4-1 to TRBJ2-4; D is possibly TRBD1 (6 bases). This CDR3 is built from 15 residues. V shed 3 bases and J shed 2 bases, with 11 bases lying between them. Germline V gene lookup returns CDR1 MGHRA and CDR2 YSYEKL. The CDR3 nucleotides are TGCGCCAGCAGCCAGATCAGGGGACCCAAAAACATTCAGTACTTC. Translation gives CASSQIRGPKNIQYF.

This chain joins TRBV7-9 and TRBJ2-1, with D perhaps TRBD1 (6 bases). Germline V CDR1 and CDR2: SEHNR, FQNEAQ (reference sequence). Trimming cost V 5 bases and J 1 base, with 15 bases left between them. The CDR3 is made up of 16 amino acids. The CDR3 loop reads CASSARQVYSYNEQFF. The CDR3 DNA sequence: TGTGCCAGCAGCGCGCGACAGGTCTATTCCTACAATGAGCAGTTCTTC.

There are a few counts of this clonotype. The chain recombines TRBV7-2 with TRBJ2-1; D perhaps matches TRBD1 (5 bases). The germline CDR1 and CDR2 sequences are SGHTA and FQGNSA. The CDR3 has 16 residues. The V end lost 1 base, the J end lost 3 bases, and 13 bases lay between the germline ends. CDR3 nucleotide sequence: TGTGCCAGCAGCTTAGAAAGGGCAGGGTTCTACAATGAGCAGTTCTTC. It specifies CASSLERAGFYNEQFF. Complete variable domain (other parts from reference TRBV7-2 and TRBJ2-1): GAGVSQSPSNKVTEKGKDVELRCDPISGHTALYWYRQSLGQGLEFLIYFQGNSAPDKSGLPSDRFSAERTGGSVSTLTIQRTQQEDSAVYLCASSLERAGFYNEQFFGPGTRLTVL.

At least ten counts were recorded for this clonotype. The chain is built from TRBV5-1 and TRBJ2-1; unclear D gene. From germline, CDR1 is SGHRS and CDR2 YFSETQ. CDR3 length equals 12 residues. Trimming pared 4 bases from V and 8 bases from J, leaving 10 bases between. Here the CDR3 reads CASSDFSYEQFF. In DNA form, the CDR3 reads TGCGCCAGCAGCGACTTCTCCTATGAGCAGTTCTTC.

This clonotype was seen a handful of times. DNA for the CDR3: TGTGCCAGCAGCTTAGGTAGCGGGAGTCTCGACGAGCAGTACTTC. Residues: CASSLGSGSLDEQYF. The chain employs TRBV7-9 and TRBJ2-7; 9 bases map to TRBD2. Germline CDR1 is SEHNR and CDR2 is FQNEAQ (reference sequence). The V gene end was trimmed by 1 base and the J gene end by 5 bases; junction bases not matched to a gene: 6. The CDR3 contains 15 residues.

In this sample, this clonotype turned up many times. This chain uses TRBV5-1 with TRBJ2-3; 7 bases align to TRBD2. This CDR3 is 16 amino acids long. J was trimmed by 3 bases and V by 1 base; bases with no gene match: 8. Per the germline V gene, CDR1 is SGHRS and CDR2 is YFSETQ. CDR3 sequence reads: CASSLMTGGSTDTQYF. In DNA form, the CDR3 reads TGCGCCAGCAGCTTGATGACGGGAGGAAGTACAGATACGCAGTATTTT.